The 5 T cell receptor beta chains listed next were all sequenced from one sample in a study of T cells in Graves' hyperthyroidism and ophthalmopathy. RNA transcripts provided the source from which TCR beta CDR3 regions were amplified. TCR CDR3 regions were first amplified by RT-PCR with HTBI primers. MiXCR was run by TCRdb on the multiplex PCR reads, yielding one entry per CDR3 protein. In the table there are a few hundred thousand distinct CDR3 sequences, about 16% of which are singletons. Sequencing was done on a sample of blood. All receptors derive from a woman aged 25 to 39 with Graves' ophthalmopathy.

This clonotype was observed at least ten times. This chain joins TRBV2 and TRBJ1-1; tentatively, D is TRBD1 (5 bases). Germline lookup yields CDR1 SNHLY and CDR2 FYNNEI. V dropped 6 bases and J dropped 0 bases, with 8 bases sitting between them. The CDR3 is 13 residues long. The CDR3 reads CASSKQVNTEAFF. The CDR3 DNA is TGTGCCAGCAGCAAACAGGTGAACACTGAAGCTTTCTTT.

This clonotype has just a few counts. The chain links TRBV5-5 to TRBJ2-2, with 7 bases lining up with TRBD2. The germline V gene has CDR1 SGHKS and CDR2 YYEKEE (reference sequence). This CDR3 comprises 17 residues. V trimming: 2 bases; J trimming: 4 bases; junction bases outside the gene matches: 11. CDR3 residues: CASSFSATSVSTGELFF. The CDR3, as DNA: TGTGCCAGCAGCTTTTCTGCTACTAGCGTGAGCACCGGGGAGCTGTTTTTT.

Regarding this clonotype: This is likely a read error, given that the CDR3 carries no conserved phenylalanine or tryptophan at its end. The J gene is TRBJ2-1, the V gene TRBV14; a weak D match, TRBD2 (5 bases). The CDR3 runs to 16 residues. Germline V gene data show CDR1 as SGHDN and CDR2 as FVKESK. Trimming removed 2 bases at V and 2 bases at J, with 13 bases between. As DNA, the CDR3 is TGTGCCAGCAGCCAATGGAGCGGTGGTGCCTACAATGAGCAGTTCTCC. Amino acids: CASSQWSGGAYNEQFS.

This clonotype was observed a few times. This chain connects TRBV3-1 to TRBJ1-4, with D tentatively TRBD1 (6 bases). Between the trimmed V and J ends, which lost 3 bases and 8 bases, there was a span of 13 bases. Germline V gene data show CDR1 as LGHDT and CDR2 as YNNKEL (reference sequence). There are 14 residues in the CDR3. This CDR3 is CASSQEYRDEKLFF. In nucleotides, the CDR3 is TGTGCCAGCAGCCAGGAGTACAGGGACGAAAAACTGTTTTTT. The full variable domain, with the rest looked up from reference TRBV3-1 and TRBJ1-4, is DTAVSQTPKYLVTQMGNDKSIKCEQNLGHDTMYWYKQDSKKFLKIMFSYNNKELIINETVPNRFSPKSPDKAHLNLHINSLELGDSAVYFCASSQEYRDEKLFFGSGTQLSVL.

In this sample, this clonotype turned up many times. The V call is TRBV19, the J call TRBJ2-1; D may be TRBD1 (6 bases). Trimming took 3 bases from V and 8 from J, leaving 14 bases between them. The CDR3 contains 14 residues. The germline CDR1 and CDR2 sequences are LNHDA and SQIVND (reference sequence). CDR3 residues: CASSIPRTVHEQFF. The CDR3 coding sequence is TGTGCCAGTAGTATCCCCCGGACAGTACATGAGCAGTTCTTC.